A selection of T cell receptor beta chains follows, all from one sample in a study of blood T cell repertoires in COVID-19. Here immunoSEQ multiplex PCR was the method, and the copy in TCRdb shows in-frame clones only, minus some. Of about 150,000 clones in the sample, around 81% are singletons; the top ten hold about 5%. The sequenced sample consisted of peripheral blood. The receptors originated from a woman between 50 and 59 years old with acute or convalescent COVID-19. The CDR3 runs from the conserved cysteine through the conserved F or W. D genes are given only for firm matches. Clone size is given for some rows only: seen once, a few or many times, or a class if the clone is expanded.

TRBV30,TRBJ2-1,TRBD2,.,TGTGCTTGGACTAGCGGTGACCCCAATGAGCAGTTCTTC,CAWTSGDPNEQFF
TRBV19,TRBJ2-1,TRBD2,.,TGTGCCAGTAAACTAGCGGGGTACCATGAGCAGTTCTTC,CASKLAGYHEQFF
TRBV2,TRBJ1-5,.,.,TGTGCCAGCAATCAGGTCCCGGGGCAGCCCCAGCATTTT,CASNQVPGQPQHF
TRBV6-1,TRBJ2-3,.,few,TGTGCCAGCAGTGACTTTTTGTCGGGGGATCCAGATACGCAGTATTTT,CASSDFLSGDPDTQYF
TRBV3-1/TRBV3-2,TRBJ1-6,TRBD1,.,TGTGCCAGCAGCCGACAGGGAATCCCACCCCTCCACTTT,CASSRQGIPPLHF
TRBV7-8,TRBJ1-4,.,.,TGTGCCAGCAGCTTACAGGGGATTGTAGAAAAACTGTTTTTT,CASSLQGIVEKLFF
TRBV18,TRBJ1-1,TRBD1,once,TGTGCCAGCTCACCCACCGGGACAGGGACCTTGAACACTGAAGCTTTCTTT,CASSPTGTGTLNTEAFF
TRBV6-1,TRBJ2-1,.,.,TGTGCCAGCAGTGAATATTCCTTGTTCTTC,CASSEYSLFF
TRBV6-5,TRBJ2-1,.,.,TGTGCCAGCTTTAAGCCCTTAATTAATGAGCAGTTCTTC,CASFKPLINEQFF
TRBV4-2,TRBJ1-3,TRBD1,once,TGTGCCAGCAGCCAAGATCCACAGGGGAGAAACACCATATATTTT,CASSQDPQGRNTIYF
TRBV7-8,TRBJ2-7,.,.,TGTGCCAGCAGCCCTTCCGGGGGTAGCTACGAGCAGTACTTC,CASSPSGGSYEQYF
TRBV11-3,TRBJ1-6,.,.,TGTGCCAGCGGCAGGACAGTTATAAATTCACCCCTCCACTTT,CASGRTVINSPLHF
TRBV7-8,TRBJ2-1,.,few,TGTGCCAGCGGCTTGTGGCCCAATGAGCAGTTCTTC,CASGLWPNEQFF
TRBV11-3,TRBJ2-2,.,.,TGTGCCAGCAGCCTAAACCGATGGGCCTCGAACACCGGGGAGCTGTTTTTT,CASSLNRWASNTGELFF
TRBV19,TRBJ2-1,.,once,TGTGCCAGTAGTAAGTGGAGGGAGAGAAATGAGCAGTTCTTC,CASSKWRERNEQFF
TRBV7-7,TRBJ2-2,TRBD2,.,TGTGCCAGCAGCTTAGCCCCGGGGGGAAACACCGGGGAGCTGTTTTTT,CASSLAPGGNTGELFF
TRBV24-1,TRBJ2-5,.,.,TGTGCCACCAGTGTTTCGGGTTGGGAGACCCAGTACTTC,CATSVSGWETQYF
TRBV7-3,TRBJ1-2,.,.,TGTGCCAGCAGAGGACCGAGCGGAGGCTACACCTTC,CASRGPSGGYTF
TRBV5-1,TRBJ2-3,TRBD2,.,TGCGCCAGCAGCCTGGGGGCTAGCGGGGAGGATACGCAGTATTTT,CASSLGASGEDTQYF
TRBV5-6,TRBJ2-1,.,.,TGTGCCAGCAGCTTGGTGTCAGCGTTTGAGCAGTTCTTC,CASSLVSAFEQFF
TRBV30,TRBJ2-2,.,.,TGTGCCTGGGGTAGGGACACGAACACCGGGGAGCTGTTTTTT,CAWGRDTNTGELFF
TRBV6-2/TRBV6-3,TRBJ1-2,.,.,TGTGCCAGCAGTTCCGCACAACTCTACAGTAACTATGGCTACACCTTC,CASSSAQLYSNYGYTF
TRBV6-5,TRBJ2-7,TRBD1,once,TGTGCCAGCAGTTACTCGAGGTGGGACAGCTACGAGCAGTACTTC,CASSYSRWDSYEQYF
TRBV11-1,TRBJ1-4,TRBD1,few,TGTGCCAGCAGCCGGGACAGCGAAAAACTGTTTTTT,CASSRDSEKLFF
TRBV23-1,TRBJ2-5,.,.,TGCGCCAGCAGTCAATCGTGTAAGCGGGAGACCCAGTACTTC,CASSQSCKRETQYF
TRBV30,TRBJ1-5,.,.,TGTGCCTGGAGTGCTATGGATCAGCCCCAGCATTTT,CAWSAMDQPQHF
TRBV7-2,TRBJ1-5,TRBD1,.,TGTGCCAGCAGCTTTGGGGACAGGGTGTATCAGCCCCAGCATTTT,CASSFGDRVYQPQHF
TRBV6-2/TRBV6-3,TRBJ2-3,.,few,TGTGCCAGCAGCCCCGGGGTAGCGGACACAGATACGCAGTATTTT,CASSPGVADTDTQYF
TRBV6-4,TRBJ2-1,.,few,TGTGCCAGCAGTGATCTACCTCAGGGGAACTACAATGAGCAGTTCTTC,CASSDLPQGNYNEQFF
TRBV2,TRBJ1-1,.,once,TGTGCCAGCAGGGAGGGGATGGCGGGAGCTTTCTTT,CASREGMAGAFF
TRBV6-4,TRBJ2-3,.,.,TGTGCCAGCAGTGCCAGGGACACAGATACGCAGTATTTT,CASSARDTDTQYF
TRBV19,TRBJ1-4,TRBD1,.,TGTGCCTGTTCCGATCAGGGGGCAAAACTGTTTTTT,CACSDQGAKLFF
TRBV18,TRBJ1-1,.,few,TGTGCCAGCTCACAAGGTTTTGGGCGCACTGAAGCTTTCTTT,CASSQGFGRTEAFF
TRBV4-2,TRBJ2-4,TRBD2,.,TGTGCCAGCAGCCACCAAGAGACGTCTGGGCGGGGGGCTGGCATTCAGTACTTC,CASSHQETSGRGAGIQYF